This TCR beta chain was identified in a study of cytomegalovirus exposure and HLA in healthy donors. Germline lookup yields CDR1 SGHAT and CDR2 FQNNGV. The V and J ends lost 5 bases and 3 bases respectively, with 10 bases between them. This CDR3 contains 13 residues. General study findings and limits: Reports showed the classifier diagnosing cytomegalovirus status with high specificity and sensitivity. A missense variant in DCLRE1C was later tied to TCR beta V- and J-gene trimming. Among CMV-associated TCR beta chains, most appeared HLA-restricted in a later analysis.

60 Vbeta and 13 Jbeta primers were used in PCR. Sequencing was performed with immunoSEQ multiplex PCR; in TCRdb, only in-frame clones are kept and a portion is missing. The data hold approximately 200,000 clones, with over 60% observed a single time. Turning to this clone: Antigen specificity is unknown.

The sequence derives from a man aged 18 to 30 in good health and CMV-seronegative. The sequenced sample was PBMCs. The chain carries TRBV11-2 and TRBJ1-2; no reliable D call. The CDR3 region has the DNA TGTGCCAGCAGCGTCGACATTCACTATGGCTACACCTTC. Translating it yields CASSVDIHYGYTF.